The 19 T cell receptor beta chains given below trace back to one sample, sequenced in a study of identical twins. TCRdb re-derived calls from the 5' RACE reads in MiXCR, one entry per CDR3 protein. The table records some 660,000 distinct CDR3 sequences, 8% to 9% of them present only once. Another study also made use of these data, one on yellow fever vaccine responses in identical twins.

Sequences were obtained from PBMCs. The receptors originated from a woman aged 18-35 years in good health.

The CDR3 DNA sequence: TGCGCCAGCAGCCAAACGGGACTAGCGGAGGTATATCGCACAGATACGCAGTATTTT. This translates into CASSQTGLAEVYRTDTQYF. This chain links TRBV4-1 with TRBJ2-3; the match to TRBD2 covers 11 bases. The CDR3 contains 19 residues. The ends lost 2 bases at V and 1 base at J; junction bases unmatched: 11. Germline V gives CDR1 MGHRA, CDR2 YSYEKL.

This clonotype has just a few counts. The J gene is TRBJ2-7, the V gene TRBV5-1; D remains ambiguous. Germline lookup yields CDR1 SGHRS and CDR2 YFSETQ. The CDR3 has 14 residues. V lost 2 bases and J lost 3, with 12 bases in between. CDR3 sequence reads: CASSFTTLGYEQYF. DNA of the CDR3: TGCGCCAGCAGCTTCACTACTCTGGGCTACGAGCAGTACTTC.

V usage is TRBV18 and J usage is TRBJ1-4; D remains ambiguous. Trimming cost V 5 bases and J 6 bases, with 13 bases left between them. This CDR3 comprises 14 residues. Germline V gives CDR1 KGHSH, CDR2 LQKENI. CDR3 sequence (DNA): TGTGCCAGCTCAGTAACCGGGATCGATGAAAAACTGTTTTTT. Its protein product is CASSVTGIDEKLFF.

This clonotype occurred a few times. The chain joins TRBV10-3 to TRBJ2-3, with a possible D match to TRBD2 (6 bases). Trimming took off 6 bases at V and 2 bases at J, with 18 bases between the two ends. CDR3 length equals 16 residues. Germline values: CDR1 ENHRY, CDR2 SYGVKD. The CDR3 coding sequence is TGTGCCATCAGAGGGAAAGGAGGGTTTGACACAGATACGCAGTATTTT. Amino acid sequence: CAIRGKGGFDTDTQYF.

This clonotype turned up a few times. V and J are TRBV7-2 and TRBJ2-7; possibly TRBD2 for D (5 bases). V gave up 4 bases and J gave up 4 bases, with 11 bases separating them. The V gene's germline CDR1 is SGHTA and CDR2 FQGNSA. CDR3 length equals 13 residues. The CDR3 coding sequence is TGTGCCAGCAGCTGGGGAGTACAATACGAGCAGTACTTC. As protein: CASSWGVQYEQYF.

This clonotype was picked up a small number of times. This chain uses TRBV13 with TRBJ2-2; no clear D gene. Germline loops: CDR1 PRHDT, CDR2 FYEKMQ (reference sequence). With 3 bases removed from V and 4 bases from J, the gap between germline ends came to 6 bases. The CDR3 totals 13 residues. CDR3 sequence reads: CASSFSSTGELFF. The CDR3 DNA follows: TGTGCCAGCAGCTTTTCTTCCACCGGGGAGCTGTTTTTT.

The sample holds many counts of this clonotype. The CDR3 protein is CASSHRDGNYNEQFF. In DNA form, the CDR3 reads TGTGCCAGCAGCCACCGGGACGGCAACTACAATGAGCAGTTCTTC. V is TRBV7-9 and J is TRBJ2-1; possibly TRBD1 or TRBD2 for D (5 bases each). There are 15 residues in the CDR3. Germline V CDR1 and CDR2: SEHNR, FQNEAQ (reference sequence). Trimming shortened V by 5 bases and J by 3 bases, and 14 bases separated the two germline ends.

The rearrangement uses TRBV29-1 and TRBJ2-7, with D perhaps TRBD2 (5 bases). The V end lost 1 base, the J end lost 5 bases, and 9 bases lay between the germline ends. Germline V gene lookup returns CDR1 SQVTM and CDR2 ANQGSEA. This CDR3 has 12 residues. In DNA, the CDR3 is TGCAGCGTTGAAGTTCACGGGAACGAGCAGTACTTC. This encodes CSVEVHGNEQYF.

This clonotype was observed a few times. The rearrangement links TRBV12-3 or TRBV12-4 to TRBJ2-7, with D perhaps matching TRBD2 (5 bases). Trimming took off 3 bases at V and 3 bases at J, with 12 bases between the two ends. The CDR3 totals 14 residues. The CDR3 DNA follows: TGTGCCAGCAGTTTTCGGGGAAGGTACTACGAGCAGTACTTC. This codes for CASSFRGRYYEQYF.

With respect to this clonotype: This may be a read error, as it is one base from a much larger clone. V is TRBV12-3 or TRBV12-4 and J is TRBJ1-2; D remains unclear. This CDR3 spans 14 amino acids. V lost 6 bases and J 7 bases, leaving 18 bases between the germline ends. CDR3 sequence reads: CASRETGSACGYTF. Written as DNA, the CDR3 is TGTGCCAGCAGGGAAACGGGGTCCGCTTGTGGCTACACCTTC.

This chain connects TRBV15 to TRBJ2-1, with D perhaps TRBD2 (6 bases). CDR1 and CDR2 (germline): LNHNV, YYDKDF (reference sequence). V was clipped by 3 bases and J by 7 bases, with 10 bases between them. The length of the CDR3 is 13 residues. CDR3 protein: CATSSGGWNEQFF. The DNA for the CDR3 is TGTGCCACCAGCAGCGGGGGTTGGAATGAGCAGTTCTTC. Looking up the rest from reference TRBV15 and TRBJ2-1 gives the full variable domain: DAMVIQNPRYQVTQFGKPVTLSCSQTLNHNVMYWYQQKSSQAPKLLFHYYDKDFNNEADTPDNFQSRRPNTSFCFLDIRSPGLGDTAMYLCATSSGGWNEQFFGPGTRLTVL.

The gene calls are TRBV27 and TRBJ2-5, with TRBD1 matching 7 bases. With 3 bases clipped from V and 5 bases from J, the junction kept 12 bases outside the gene matches. The CDR3 contains 16 residues. The germline gives CDR1 MNHEY, CDR2 SMNVEV (reference sequence). The CDR3 loop is CASSFGQAMRSETQYF. CDR3 in DNA: TGTGCCAGCAGTTTCGGACAGGCCATGCGGTCTGAGACCCAGTACTTC.

This clonotype has a count of ten or more. This sequence joins TRBV5-6 and TRBJ2-7, with 10 bases matching TRBD2. Germline CDR1 reads SGHDT; CDR2 reads YYEEEE. After removal of 4 bases from V and 6 bases from J, the junction contained 4 bases not matched to a gene. This CDR3 is built from 13 residues. CDR3 coding DNA: TGTGCCAGCAGCCCGGGACTAGCGCCCGAGCAGTACTTC. Protein: CASSPGLAPEQYF.

This clonotype was observed a few times. This sequence joins TRBV20-1 and TRBJ2-7; 9 bases map to TRBD1. With V trimmed by 6 bases and J by 1 base, 7 bases remained unmatched. Germline values: CDR1 DFQATT, CDR2 SNEGSKA (reference sequence). The CDR3 covers 14 residues. In nucleotides, the CDR3 is TGCAGTGCCAGACTAGGGACAGGGTCCTACGAGCAGTACTTC. Translated, it gives CSARLGTGSYEQYF.

This clonotype was observed many times. V and J are TRBV7-2 and TRBJ2-2, with TRBD1 identical over 10 bases. Trimming cost V 5 bases and J 3 bases; bases outside gene matches: 3. Germline assignment: CDR1 SGHTA and CDR2 FQGNSA. The CDR3 contains 15 residues. The DNA of the CDR3 is TGTGCCAGCAGCATGGGACAGGGGTACACCGGGGAGCTGTTTTTT. Amino acid sequence: CASSMGQGYTGELFF.

This clonotype was picked up many times. This chain uses TRBV12-3 or TRBV12-4 with TRBJ1-5, with D maybe TRBD1 (5 bases). Trimming removed 3 bases from V and 1 base from J, with 16 bases in between. The CDR3 has 17 amino acids. The CDR3 DNA sequence: TGTGCCAGCAGTTTCCTCATGGGGGATGGGAGCAATCAGCCCCAGCATTTT. Amino acids: CASSFLMGDGSNQPQHF.

In its sample, this clonotype was seen a few times. This sequence joins TRBV27 and TRBJ2-5; no definite D call. The CDR3 runs 15 residues. V gave up 2 bases and J gave up 2 bases, with 12 bases separating them. Germline V gene sequence: CDR1 MNHEY, CDR2 SMNVEV (reference sequence). The CDR3: CASSLAYGGQETQYF. In nucleotides, the CDR3 is TGTGCCAGCAGTTTAGCTTATGGCGGACAAGAGACCCAGTACTTC.

This clonotype was recorded a few times. The chain couples TRBV6-2 or TRBV6-3 to TRBJ2-1; TRBD1 matches 11 bases. The V gene's germline CDR1 is MNHEY and CDR2 SVGEGT. The CDR3 totals 15 residues. Trimming took 6 bases from V and 7 from J; bases not matched to a gene: 8. CDR3 amino acids: CASSRTGQGANEQFF. DNA for the CDR3: TGTGCCAGCAGCCGTACCGGACAGGGGGCGAATGAGCAGTTCTTC.

This clonotype was counted only a few times. CDR3 sequence reads: CASSQDLGLAGGPHEQYF. The CDR3 region has the DNA TGTGCCAGCAGCCAAGATCTAGGACTAGCGGGGGGCCCCCACGAGCAGTACTTC. The V call is TRBV14, the J call TRBJ2-7; 14 nucleotides match TRBD2. The CDR3 is 18 residues long. The trim removed 0 bases at V and 5 bases at J, leaving 9 bases unmatched. Looked up from germline, CDR1 is SGHDN and CDR2 is FVKESK.